The source of this T cell receptor beta chain is a study of blood T cell repertoires in COVID-19 (dated by TCRdb to 2020 to 2021). About the investigation overall: Samples covering the acute and convalescent phases of COVID-19 were provided by collaborators in the United States, Italy and Spain. Where HLA class I and class II types were available, the types were taken from metadata supplied by the sample provider, not from assay-based typing. The material from the prospective study consisted of cDNA or gDNA derived from T cells, B-cell-depleted T cells, or PBMCs. Samples were obtained from the ongoing ImmuneRACE study (first 160 participants) and from about 1,300 subjects provided by 6 global collaborators. The sample metadata nearly always contained a de-identified subject ID, COVID-19 status, age in years and sex. Subjects who had been exposed to COVID-19, were actively infected with it, or had recovered from it provided the deeply sampled blood TCRbeta repertoires that made up the dataset. A freely available public database, intended as a resource for researchers studying the immune response to SARS-CoV-2, is where the repertoires were released. Paper-wide results and their limitations: The amount of clinical and demographic metadata varied by source and participant and was provided uncurated.

Worth noting for this clone: It lacks a known antigen. No much larger clonotype is one base removed from it; base qualities were not supplied.

CDR1 SGHRS and CDR2 YFSETQ are derived from the germline V gene. CDR3 length: 15 amino acids, cysteine to phenylalanine. This entry keeps only the CDR3 DNA: 45 bases, framed from base 1. For this chain, trimming is 4 bases at the V end and 4 bases at the J end, and the number of junction bases without a gene match is 7. The collaborating institutions used their own protocols to collect whole blood in K2EDTA tubes. For TCRbeta analysis, collaborators shipped samples as frozen whole blood, isolated PBMCs, or DNA extracted from either of those sample types. TCRbeta CDR3 regions were amplified from genomic DNA by means of the immunoSEQ Assay, a bias-controlled multiplex PCR. Processing in the source paper ran as follows. Within the assay, amplification of reference gene primers was used to estimate how many nucleated cells each sample contained. Sequence reads were collapsed and filtered to measure the absolute abundance of every unique TCRbeta CDR3 rearrangement. For each sample, productive Simpson clonality was calculated as the square root of Simpson's diversity index over productive rearrangements. TCRdb obtained this table from immuneACCESS and retained in-frame rearrangements with V and J assigned. These tables miss some clones; where compared with another copy, unresolved V genes account for less than half of the shortfall, and the remainder is unexplained. That table furnishes V, J and clone size, whereas the DNA furnished D and trimming. This sample is represented by around 50,000 clones; approximately 80% of them were singletons. The ten most abundant clones make up roughly three fifths of the sample.

Sequenced sample: peripheral blood. The TCR was taken from a man between 65 and 80 years old with acute or convalescent COVID-19. The rearrangement joined TRBV5-1 to TRBJ2-1; TRBD2 aligns with 8 central bases. The bases read TGCGCCAGCAGCCCGGGAAGCGGGGGTTACAATGAGCAGTTCTTC. This translates into CASSPGSGGYNEQFF.